Listed below are T cell receptor beta chains from one sample, sequenced in a study of cytomegalovirus exposure and HLA in healthy donors. Clones were read by immunoSEQ multiplex PCR, and TCRdb kept only the in-frame ones, dropping some. The sample has tens of thousands of clones, approximately 96% seen once. Sample: PBMCs. The receptors were sampled from a man in his late teens or twenties in good health and CMV-seronegative. Each CDR3 is given with its conserved first and last residue. D genes are given only for firm matches.

j_gene | v_gene | d_gene | CDR3nt | CDR3aa
TRBJ2-2 | TRBV6-6 | TRBD1 | TGTGCCAGCAGTTACTTCAGGGGGCAGAGCACCGGGGAGCTGTTTTTT | CASSYFRGQSTGELFF
TRBJ1-2 | TRBV18 | TRBD1 | TGTGCCAGCTCACCACCCACAGGGGAACTGCTCGGCTACACCTTC | CASSPPTGELLGYTF
TRBJ2-1 | TRBV2 | TRBD2 | TGTGCCAGCAGTGGCGGGGATTGGCTAGCGGGAGTTAATGAGCAGTTCTTC | CASSGGDWLAGVNEQFF
TRBJ1-1 | TRBV27 | NA | TGTGCCAGCAGTTTGGGGGGGAACACTGAAGCTTTCTTT | CASSLGGNTEAFF
TRBJ1-1 | TRBV5-1 | NA | TGCGCCAGCAGACTTACGACTGAGAACACTGAAGCTTTCTTT | CASRLTTENTEAFF
TRBJ2-7 | TRBV7-2 | NA | TGTGCCAGCAGCACCGGACAGACCTACGAGCAGTACTTC | CASSTGQTYEQYF
TRBJ1-2 | TRBV4-1 | NA | TGCGCCAGCAGCCAAGTGTTCACAGGGTCTTATTGGGGCTACACCTTC | CASSQVFTGSYWGYTF
TRBJ1-5 | TRBV7-8 | TRBD1 | TGTGCCAGCAGCTTAGGGGACAGGGAAGATCAGCCCCAGCATTTT | CASSLGDREDQPQHF
TRBJ1-4 | TRBV10-3 | NA | TGTGCCATCAGCAGGGTTAAAGGAGAAAAACTGTTTTTT | CAISRVKGEKLFF
TRBJ2-1 | TRBV5-4 | TRBD2 | TGTGCCAGCAGCCCGGTAGCGGGAGGGGTGGTTGAGCAGTTCTTC | CASSPVAGGVVEQFF
TRBJ2-1 | TRBV5-1 | NA | TGCGCCAGCAGCTTGGTACTTGAACCCACCTACAATGAGCAGTTCTTC | CASSLVLEPTYNEQFF